This T cell receptor (beta chain) is from a study of cytomegalovirus exposure and HLA in healthy donors. Method: immunoSEQ multiplex PCR; TCRdb's copy keeps in-frame clones and lacks some. The table has approximately 300,000 clones, about 90% seen once. Germline assignment: CDR1 SGHRS and CDR2 YFSETQ. Trimming stripped 2 bases from V and 3 bases from J, with 20 bases between. This CDR3 is built from 17 residues. This TCR derives from a young woman in good health and CMV-seropositive. V is TRBV5-1 and J is TRBJ2-5; tentatively, D is TRBD1 (5 bases). Sequencing was done on a sample of PBMCs. The DNA of the CDR3 is TGCGCCAGCAGCTTAGAAGGGTCCCCAAAGGGGAAAGAGACCCAGTACTTC. Its protein is CASSLEGSPKGKETQYF.